The T cell receptor beta chain under discussion was sequenced for a study of blood T cell repertoires in COVID-19. Study-level background: Specimens from acute and convalescent COVID-19 originated in the United States, Italy and Spain.

The repertoire was sequenced with immunoSEQ multiplex PCR; TCRdb's copy has only in-frame clones and lacks some. The data hold approximately 240,000 clones, with roughly three quarters observed a single time. V lost 6 bases, J lost 6 bases, and 15 bases lay in between. Per the germline V gene, CDR1 is MDHEN and CDR2 is SYDVKM. The CDR3 covers 13 residues. The sample comprised peripheral blood. The chain uses TRBV28 and TRBJ2-7, with D possibly matching TRBD1 (6 bases). The TCR sequence derives from a woman aged 40 to 55 with active or convalescent COVID-19. In DNA form, the CDR3 reads TGTGCCAGCAGCTCGCAGGGGTATCTCGAGCAGTACTTC. Translating it yields CASSSQGYLEQYF.